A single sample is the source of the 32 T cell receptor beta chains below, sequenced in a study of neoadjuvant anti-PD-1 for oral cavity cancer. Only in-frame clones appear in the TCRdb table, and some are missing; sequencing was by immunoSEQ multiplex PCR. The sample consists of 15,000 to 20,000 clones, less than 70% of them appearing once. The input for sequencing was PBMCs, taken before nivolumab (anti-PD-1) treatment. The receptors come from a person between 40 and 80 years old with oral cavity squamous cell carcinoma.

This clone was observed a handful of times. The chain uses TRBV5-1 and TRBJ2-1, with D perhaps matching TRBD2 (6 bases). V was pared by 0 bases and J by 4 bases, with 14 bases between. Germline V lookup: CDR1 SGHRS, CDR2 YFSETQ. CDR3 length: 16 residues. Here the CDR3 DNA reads TGCGCCAGCAGCTTGGTTCTTAGCGGAGATTACAATGAGCAGTTCTTC. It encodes CASSLVLSGDYNEQFF.

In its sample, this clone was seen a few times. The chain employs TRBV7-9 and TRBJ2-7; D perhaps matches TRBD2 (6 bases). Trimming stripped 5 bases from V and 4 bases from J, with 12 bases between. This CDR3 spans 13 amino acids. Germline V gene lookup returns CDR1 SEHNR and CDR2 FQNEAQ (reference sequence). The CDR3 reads CASSPSAGYEQYF. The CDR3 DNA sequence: TGTGCCAGCAGCCCATCGGCGGGATACGAGCAGTACTTC.

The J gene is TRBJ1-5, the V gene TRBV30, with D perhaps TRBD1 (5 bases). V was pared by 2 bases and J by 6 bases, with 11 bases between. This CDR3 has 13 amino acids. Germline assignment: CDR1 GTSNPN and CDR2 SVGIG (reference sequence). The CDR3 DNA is TGTGCCTGGAGTCTCCAGGGCCCTCAGCCCCAGCATTTT. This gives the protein CAWSLQGPQPQHF.

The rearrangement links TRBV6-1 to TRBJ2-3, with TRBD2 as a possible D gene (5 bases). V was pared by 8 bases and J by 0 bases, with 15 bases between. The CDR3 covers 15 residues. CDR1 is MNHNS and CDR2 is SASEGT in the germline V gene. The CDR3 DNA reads TGTGCCAGCTTTGGCGGGCCTCCTAGCACAGATACGCAGTATTTT. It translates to CASFGGPPSTDTQYF.

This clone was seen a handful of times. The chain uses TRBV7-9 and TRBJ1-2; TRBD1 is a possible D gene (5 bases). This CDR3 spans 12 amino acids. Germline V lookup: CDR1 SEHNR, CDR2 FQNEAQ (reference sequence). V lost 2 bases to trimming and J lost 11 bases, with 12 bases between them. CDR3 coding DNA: TGTGCCAGCAGCTTAAGCCTCAGGGAGTACACCTTC. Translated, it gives CASSLSLREYTF.

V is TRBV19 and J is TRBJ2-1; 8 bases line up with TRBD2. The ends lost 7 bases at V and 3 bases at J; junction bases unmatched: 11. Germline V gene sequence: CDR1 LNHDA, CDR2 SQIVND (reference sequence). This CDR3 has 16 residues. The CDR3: CASTYRAGANYNEQFF. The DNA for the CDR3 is TGTGCCAGTACCTACCGAGCGGGAGCAAACTACAATGAGCAGTTCTTC.

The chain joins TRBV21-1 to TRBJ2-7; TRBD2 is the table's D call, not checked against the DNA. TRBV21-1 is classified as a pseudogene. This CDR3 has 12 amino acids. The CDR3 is CASSQRPGEQYF. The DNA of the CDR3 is TGTGCCAGCAGCCAAAGGCCGGGCGAGCAGTACTTC.

CDR3 sequence: CASSFGTGDYEQYF. The CDR3 nucleotides read TGCGCCAGCAGCTTTGGAACAGGGGACTACGAGCAGTACTTC. J is TRBJ2-7 and V is TRBV5-1; the match to TRBD1 covers 7 bases. Trimming removed 2 bases from V and 3 bases from J; junction bases left unmatched: 5. This CDR3 is built from 14 residues. Germline V gene data show CDR1 as SGHRS and CDR2 as YFSETQ.

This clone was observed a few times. CDR3 nucleotides: TGCGCCAGCAGCGCTGAGCCGGGACTCCTCTCCTACGAGCAGTACTTC. Translated: CASSAEPGLLSYEQYF. The chain combines TRBV5-1 with TRBJ2-7, with TRBD2 as a possible D gene (6 bases). The V gene lost 4 bases and the J gene lost 0 bases, with 17 bases spanning the gap. Germline CDR1 SGHRS, CDR2 YFSETQ. CDR3 length: 16 amino acids.

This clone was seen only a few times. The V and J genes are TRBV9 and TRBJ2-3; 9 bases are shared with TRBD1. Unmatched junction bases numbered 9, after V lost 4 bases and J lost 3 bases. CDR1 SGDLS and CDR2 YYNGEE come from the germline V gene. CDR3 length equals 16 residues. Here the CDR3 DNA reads TGTGCCAGCAGCTCAGGACAGGGGAGAGGTACAGATACGCAGTATTTT. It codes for CASSSGQGRGTDTQYF.

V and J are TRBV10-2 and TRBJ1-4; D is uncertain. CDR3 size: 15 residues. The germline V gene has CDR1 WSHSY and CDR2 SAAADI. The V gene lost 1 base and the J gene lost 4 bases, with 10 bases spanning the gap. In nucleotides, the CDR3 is TGCGCCAGCAGTGAGTACCTGGCGATTAATGAAAAACTGTTTTTT. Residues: CASSEYLAINEKLFF.

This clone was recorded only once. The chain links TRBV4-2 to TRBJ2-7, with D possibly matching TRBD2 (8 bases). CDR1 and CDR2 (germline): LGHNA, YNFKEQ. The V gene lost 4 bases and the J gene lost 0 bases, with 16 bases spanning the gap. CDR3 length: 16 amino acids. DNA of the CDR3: TGTGCCAGCAGCCCCCGGGAGGGGGACAGCTCCTACGAGCAGTACTTC. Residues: CASSPREGDSSYEQYF.

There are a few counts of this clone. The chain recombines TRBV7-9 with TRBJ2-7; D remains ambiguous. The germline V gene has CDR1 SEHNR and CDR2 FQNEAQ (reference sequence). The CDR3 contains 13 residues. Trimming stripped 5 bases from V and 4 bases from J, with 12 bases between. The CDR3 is CASSRVGWYEQYF. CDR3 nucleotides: TGTGCCAGCAGCCGAGTTGGGTGGTACGAGCAGTACTTC.

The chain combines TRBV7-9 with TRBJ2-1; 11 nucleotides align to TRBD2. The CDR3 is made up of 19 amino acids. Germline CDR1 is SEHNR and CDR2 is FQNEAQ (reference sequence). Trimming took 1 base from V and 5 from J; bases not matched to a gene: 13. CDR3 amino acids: CASSLGVAGGPLSHNEQFF. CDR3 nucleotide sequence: TGTGCCAGCAGCTTAGGTGTAGCGGGAGGGCCGTTGTCTCACAATGAGCAGTTCTTC. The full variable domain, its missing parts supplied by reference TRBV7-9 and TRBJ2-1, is DTGVSQNPRHKITKRGQNVTFRCDPISEHNRLYWYRQTLGQGPEFLTYFQNEAQLEKSRLLSDRFSAERPKGSFSTLEIQRTEQGDSAMYLCASSLGVAGGPLSHNEQFFGPGTRLTVL.

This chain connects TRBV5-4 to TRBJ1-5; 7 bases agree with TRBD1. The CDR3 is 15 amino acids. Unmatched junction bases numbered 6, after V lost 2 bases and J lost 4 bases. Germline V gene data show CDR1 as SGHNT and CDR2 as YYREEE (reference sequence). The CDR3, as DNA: TGTGCCAGCAGCTTACTTCCGGGACAGAATCAGCCCCAGCATTTT. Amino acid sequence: CASSLLPGQNQPQHF.

The CDR3 reads CASSVASPSQPQHF. The CDR3 DNA is TGTGCCAGCAGCGTCGCCTCACCCAGTCAGCCCCAGCATTTT. The chain joins TRBV27 to TRBJ1-5, with no clear D. V lost 6 bases, J lost 6 bases, and 15 bases lay in between. The CDR3 covers 14 residues. Germline CDR1 is MNHEY and CDR2 is SMNVEV (reference sequence).

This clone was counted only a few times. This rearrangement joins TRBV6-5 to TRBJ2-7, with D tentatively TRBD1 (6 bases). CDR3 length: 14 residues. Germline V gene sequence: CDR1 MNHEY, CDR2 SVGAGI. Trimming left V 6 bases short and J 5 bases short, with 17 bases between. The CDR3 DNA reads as TGTGCCAGCAGCCCGACAGGCCCCTGGAACGAGCAGTACTTC. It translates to CASSPTGPWNEQYF.

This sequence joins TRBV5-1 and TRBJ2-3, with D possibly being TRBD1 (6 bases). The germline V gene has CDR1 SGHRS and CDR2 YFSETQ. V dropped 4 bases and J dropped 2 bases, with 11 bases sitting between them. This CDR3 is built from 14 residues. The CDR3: CASSLGQYTDTQYF. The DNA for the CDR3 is TGCGCCAGCAGCCTCGGACAGTACACAGATACGCAGTATTTT.

The CDR3 is CASSSSSTRLADTDTQYF. Written as DNA, the CDR3 is TGTGCCAGCAGCTCGTCTTCCACGCGTCTAGCGGACACAGATACGCAGTATTTT. This chain connects TRBV5-4 to TRBJ2-3, with 7 bases fitting TRBD2. The CDR3 is made up of 18 amino acids. V gave up 3 bases and J gave up 2 bases; unmatched junction bases: 15. CDR1 and CDR2 (germline): SGHNT, YYREEE (reference sequence).

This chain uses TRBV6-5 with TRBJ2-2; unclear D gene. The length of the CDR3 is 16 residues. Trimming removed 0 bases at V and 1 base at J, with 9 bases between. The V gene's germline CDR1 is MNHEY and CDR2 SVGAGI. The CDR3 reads CASSYSISRNTGELFF. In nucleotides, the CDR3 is TGTGCCAGCAGTTACTCGATCAGTCGGAACACCGGGGAGCTGTTTTTT.

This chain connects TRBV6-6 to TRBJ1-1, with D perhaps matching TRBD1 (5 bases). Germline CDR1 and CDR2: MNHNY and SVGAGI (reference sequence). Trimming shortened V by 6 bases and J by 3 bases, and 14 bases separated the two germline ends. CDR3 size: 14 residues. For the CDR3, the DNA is TGTGCCAGCAGGGCCGCCGGGGCGGACACTGAAGCTTTCTTT. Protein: CASRAAGADTEAFF.

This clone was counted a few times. In DNA, the CDR3 is TGTGCCAGCAAAGGCGGATACACTGAAGCTTTCTTT. Its protein product is CASKGGYTEAFF. The gene calls are TRBV6-1 and TRBJ1-1; D not resolved. The CDR3 consists of 12 residues. Germline assignment: CDR1 MNHNS and CDR2 SASEGT. Trimming stripped 7 bases from V and 3 bases from J, with 9 bases between.

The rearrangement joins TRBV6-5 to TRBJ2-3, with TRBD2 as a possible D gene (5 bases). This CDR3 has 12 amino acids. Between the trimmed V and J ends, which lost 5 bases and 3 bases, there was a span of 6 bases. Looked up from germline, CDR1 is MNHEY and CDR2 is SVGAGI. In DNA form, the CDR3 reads TGTGCCAGCAGTACGGGGACAGATACGCAGTATTTT. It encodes CASSTGTDTQYF.

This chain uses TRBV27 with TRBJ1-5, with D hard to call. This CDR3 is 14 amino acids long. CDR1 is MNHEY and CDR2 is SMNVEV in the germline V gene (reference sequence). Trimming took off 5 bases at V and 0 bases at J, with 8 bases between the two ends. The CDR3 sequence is CASSLSYSNQPQHF. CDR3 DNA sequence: TGTGCCAGCAGTCTGTCCTATAGCAATCAGCCCCAGCATTTT.

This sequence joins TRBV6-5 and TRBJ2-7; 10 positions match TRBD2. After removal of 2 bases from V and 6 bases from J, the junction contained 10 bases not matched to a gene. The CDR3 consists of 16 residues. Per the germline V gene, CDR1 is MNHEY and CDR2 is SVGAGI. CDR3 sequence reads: CASSYTRGLAGVEQYF. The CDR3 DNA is TGTGCCAGCAGTTACACCCGGGGGCTAGCGGGAGTCGAGCAGTACTTC.

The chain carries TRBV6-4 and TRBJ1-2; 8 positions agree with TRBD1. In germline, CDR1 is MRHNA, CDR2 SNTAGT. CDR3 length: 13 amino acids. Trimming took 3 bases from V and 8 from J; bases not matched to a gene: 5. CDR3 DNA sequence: TGTGCCAGCAGTGAGGAGGGGACAGGCGGCTACACCTTC. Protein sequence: CASSEEGTGGYTF.

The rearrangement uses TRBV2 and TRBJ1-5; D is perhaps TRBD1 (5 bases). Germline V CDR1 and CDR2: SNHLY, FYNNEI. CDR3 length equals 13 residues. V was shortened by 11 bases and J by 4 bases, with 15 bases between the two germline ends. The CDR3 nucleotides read TGTGCCGGAGGCCTTAGGGGTAATCAGCCCCAGCATTTT. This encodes CAGGLRGNQPQHF.

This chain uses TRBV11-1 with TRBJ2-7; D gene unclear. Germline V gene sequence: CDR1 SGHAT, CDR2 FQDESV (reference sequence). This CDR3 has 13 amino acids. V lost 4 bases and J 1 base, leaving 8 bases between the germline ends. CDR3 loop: CASSSRVSYEQYF. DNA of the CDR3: TGTGCCAGCAGCTCAAGGGTTTCCTACGAGCAGTACTTC.

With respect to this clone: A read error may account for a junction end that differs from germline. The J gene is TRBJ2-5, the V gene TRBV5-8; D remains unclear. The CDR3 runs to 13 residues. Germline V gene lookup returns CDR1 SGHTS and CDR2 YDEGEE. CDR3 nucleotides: TGTGCCAGCACCTTGCAAGTTATGGAGACCCAGTACTTC. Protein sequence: CASTLQVMETQYF.

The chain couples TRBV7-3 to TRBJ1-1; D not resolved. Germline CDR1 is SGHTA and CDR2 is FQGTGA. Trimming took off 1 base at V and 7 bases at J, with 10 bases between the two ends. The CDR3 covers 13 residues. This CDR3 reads CASSLRGLGEAFF. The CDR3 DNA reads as TGTGCCAGCAGCTTAAGGGGTCTCGGTGAAGCTTTCTTT.

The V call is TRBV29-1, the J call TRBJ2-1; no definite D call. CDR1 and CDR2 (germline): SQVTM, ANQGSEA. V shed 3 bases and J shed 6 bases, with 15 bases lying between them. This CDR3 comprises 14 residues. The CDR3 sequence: CSVEPSDAFNEQFF. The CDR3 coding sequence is TGCAGCGTTGAGCCCTCAGATGCATTCAATGAGCAGTTCTTC.

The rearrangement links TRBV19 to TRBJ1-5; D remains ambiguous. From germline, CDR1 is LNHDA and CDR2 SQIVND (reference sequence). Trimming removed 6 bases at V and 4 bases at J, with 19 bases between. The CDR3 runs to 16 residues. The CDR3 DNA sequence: TGTGCCAGTAGACGGGCACCAGTCTTGGGGAATCAGCCCCAGCATTTT. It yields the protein CASRRAPVLGNQPQHF.